These 32 T cell receptor beta chains share one sample of origin, sequenced in a study of T cell repertoires in cytomegalovirus infection (dated by TCRdb to 2018 to 2020). TCRdb records Illumina HiSeq 1500 as the sequencer. Starting from the raw public reads, TCRdb applied fastp trimming at Q25, assembled clones with MiXCR and retained in-frame beta chains. CDR3 protein sequences are deduplicated, and each keeps its most common genes and DNA. This sample is represented by approximately 130,000 distinct CDR3 sequences; less than 9.5% of them were singletons. Together, the top ten hold around 10% of the sample. Source material: PBMCs. The origin of the receptors is a human donor in good health (CMV status not recorded). Some clones in this sample may be carry-over from other donors' samples.

A remark on this clonotype: A read error may produce the germline difference seen at one junction end. The chain recombines TRBV5-1 with TRBJ2-3; possible D gene TRBD2, 6 bases. Germline V lookup: CDR1 SGHRS, CDR2 YFSETQ. This CDR3 has 14 residues. Here the CDR3 DNA reads TGCGCCAGCAGCTTGGCCTTGGGAGGAGATATGCAGTATTTT. Translation: CASSLALGGDMQYF.

This clonotype was seen many times. This chain connects TRBV6-1 to TRBJ2-7, with D unresolved. The CDR3 sequence is 13 residues long. The germline V gene has CDR1 MNHNS and CDR2 SASEGT. Trimming removed 1 base at V and 0 bases at J, with 4 bases between. In DNA form, the CDR3 reads TGTGCCAGCAGTGAAGAAAACTCCTACGAGCAGTACTTC. It specifies CASSEENSYEQYF.

Only a few counts were recorded for this clonotype. The chain uses TRBV10-3 and TRBJ1-2; TRBD1 matches at 8 bases. The CDR3 loop spans 13 amino acids. Germline-derived CDR1 and CDR2 are ENHRY and SYGVKD. With V trimmed by 11 bases and J by 5 bases, 10 bases remained unmatched. Written as DNA, the CDR3 is TGTGCCTCAGGCGGACAGGGAGGTTATGGCTACACCTTC. Its protein product is CASGGQGGYGYTF.

CDR3 region: CSARDPRGLEQYF. The CDR3, as DNA: TGCAGTGCTAGAGATCCCAGGGGGCTCGAGCAGTACTTC. This chain connects TRBV20-1 to TRBJ2-7; TRBD1 aligns across 8 bases. This CDR3 comprises 13 residues. J was trimmed by 6 bases and V by 0 bases; bases with no gene match: 4. CDR1 is DFQATT and CDR2 is SNEGSKA in the germline V gene (reference sequence).

The gene calls are TRBV20-1 and TRBJ1-6, with D uncertain. Germline V lookup: CDR1 DFQATT, CDR2 SNEGSKA (reference sequence). The V end was cut by 4 bases, the J end by 10 bases, with 11 bases between. The CDR3 sequence is 12 residues long. CDR3 DNA: TGCAGTGCTACCCGGGGTACCTCACCCCTCCACTTT. Protein sequence: CSATRGTSPLHF.

This clonotype was counted at least ten times. The chain carries TRBV28 and TRBJ1-5; D possibly corresponds to TRBD1 (6 bases). V lost 6 bases and J lost 4, with 13 bases in between. The CDR3 has 14 residues. The germline gives CDR1 MDHEN, CDR2 SYDVKM. CDR3 nucleotides: TGTGCCAGCAGATCCGGACAGATAAATCAGCCCCAGCATTTT. Translating gives CASRSGQINQPQHF.

This clonotype was observed at least ten times. This sequence joins TRBV7-6 and TRBJ2-3; D gene uncertain. Germline CDR1 SGHVS, CDR2 FNYEAQ. Trimming removed 3 bases from V and 1 base from J, with 2 bases in between. This CDR3 is 12 amino acids long. The CDR3 nucleotides read TGTGCCAGCAGCTTCCGCACAGATACGCAGTATTTT. Protein product: CASSFRTDTQYF.

The chain uses TRBV20-1 and TRBJ1-3, with D perhaps matching TRBD1 (5 bases). The CDR3 runs to 13 residues. Germline CDR1 reads DFQATT; CDR2 reads SNEGSKA (reference sequence). Trimming stripped 6 bases from V and 3 bases from J, with 12 bases between. The DNA of the CDR3 is TGCAGTGCCATGTCGGGGGATGGAAACACCATATATTTT. Its translation is CSAMSGDGNTIYF.

The table lists this clonotype with many counts. This chain joins TRBV6-5 and TRBJ2-5, with D perhaps TRBD2 (6 bases). CDR1 MNHEY and CDR2 SVGAGI come from the germline V gene. The germline V and J ends were trimmed by 0 bases and 5 bases, with 13 bases remaining between them. This CDR3 has 15 amino acids. CDR3 amino acids: CASSYSSLAGETQYF. The CDR3 DNA follows: TGTGCCAGCAGTTACTCATCACTAGCAGGGGAGACCCAGTACTTC.

The J gene is TRBJ2-5, the V gene TRBV2; 10 bases match TRBD1. V lost 6 bases, J lost 5 bases, and 6 bases stayed unmatched. Looked up from germline, CDR1 is SNHLY and CDR2 is FYNNEI. This CDR3 is 14 amino acids long. The CDR3 loop reads CASRLGQGFETQYF. CDR3 nucleotide sequence: TGTGCCAGCAGGCTGGGACAGGGGTTTGAGACCCAGTACTTC.

This clonotype was counted ten times or more. The chain employs TRBV27 and TRBJ2-1, with TRBD2 identical over 7 bases. The CDR3 loop spans 14 amino acids. Germline assignment: CDR1 MNHEY and CDR2 SMNVEV (reference sequence). J lost 8 bases, V lost 3 bases, and 7 bases had no gene match. CDR3 sequence reads: CASSLASGVDEQFF. The CDR3 DNA reads TGTGCCAGCAGTTTGGCCAGCGGGGTCGATGAGCAGTTCTTC.

This clonotype was counted a few times. The chain couples TRBV20-1 to TRBJ1-2; a weak D match, TRBD1 (5 bases). The CDR3 has 14 amino acids. Trimming stripped 2 bases from V and 5 bases from J, with 15 bases between. The V gene's germline CDR1 is DFQATT and CDR2 SNEGSKA (reference sequence). CDR3 protein: CSARPSGTTYGYTF. The CDR3 region has the DNA TGCAGTGCTAGACCGTCCGGGACGACTTATGGCTACACCTTC.

This clonotype was recorded many times. V and J are TRBV11-2 and TRBJ1-1; 9 nucleotides match TRBD1. The CDR3 totals 16 residues. Germline CDR1 reads SGHAT; CDR2 reads FQNNGV. V was clipped by 5 bases and J by 5 bases; unmatched bases: 12. Here the CDR3 DNA reads TGTGCCAGCAGCCGAGATACAGGGGGCTTGAGGACTGAAGCTTTCTTT. Translation gives CASSRDTGGLRTEAFF.

This rearrangement joins TRBV19 to TRBJ1-1; maybe TRBD1 (6 bases). Per germline, CDR1 LNHDA and CDR2 SQIVND (reference sequence). V was cut by 6 bases and J by 8 bases, with 22 bases left in between. This CDR3 has 15 amino acids. As DNA, the CDR3 is TGTGCCAGTAGGAACGGAGACAGGAACCCGGCGGAAGCTTTCTTT. Protein: CASRNGDRNPAEAFF.

In its sample, this clonotype was seen many times. The chain recombines TRBV28 with TRBJ1-1; D unclear. Trimming pared 6 bases from V and 7 bases from J, leaving 12 bases between. CDR3 length: 12 residues. The germline CDR1 and CDR2 sequences are MDHEN and SYDVKM. CDR3 nucleotides: TGTGCCAGCAGCCTTAGCGTCTTTGAAGCTTTCTTT. Its translation: CASSLSVFEAFF. Based on the CDR3 plus reference TRBV28 and TRBJ1-1, the full variable domain is DVKVTQSSRYLVKRTGEKVFLECVQDMDHENMFWYRQDPGLGLRLIYFSYDVKMKEKGDIPEGYSVSREKKERFSLILESASTNQTSMYLCASSLSVFEAFFGQGTRLTVV.

Only a few counts were recorded for this clonotype. V is TRBV29-1 and J is TRBJ2-3; perhaps TRBD1 as D (6 bases). Germline V gene sequence: CDR1 SQVTM, CDR2 ANQGSEA. Trimming took 5 bases from V and 4 from J, leaving 10 bases between them. This CDR3 region has 12 residues. Here the CDR3 DNA reads TGCAGCGTTAGTACAGGGTCAGATACGCAGTATTTT. Translating gives CSVSTGSDTQYF.

This chain uses TRBV3-1 with TRBJ1-1; maybe TRBD1 (6 bases). Trimming cost V 6 bases and J 8 bases, with 10 bases left between them. In germline, CDR1 is LGHDT, CDR2 YNNKEL (reference sequence). The CDR3 length is 11 residues. DNA of the CDR3: TGTGCCAGCAGTTACAGGGCCGAAGCTTTCTTT. Encoded protein: CASSYRAEAFF.

This clonotype has at least ten counts. The rearrangement uses TRBV7-2 and TRBJ1-2; D gene uncertain. Trimming took 7 bases from V and 4 from J, leaving 16 bases between them. Germline-derived CDR1 and CDR2 are SGHTA and FQGNSA. The CDR3 is 14 amino acids. CDR3 DNA sequence: TGTGCCAGCATTAATCCCTCCGGAGCCTATGGCTACACCTTC. Translation gives CASINPSGAYGYTF.

The rearrangement joins TRBV14 to TRBJ1-1, with D hard to call. The V gene lost 2 bases and the J gene lost 0 bases, with 10 bases spanning the gap. The CDR3 spans 15 residues. CDR1 is SGHDN, CDR2 FVKESK, per germline. The CDR3 sequence is CASSQNRPMNTEAFF. The DNA for the CDR3 is TGTGCCAGCAGCCAAAATAGACCCATGAACACTGAAGCTTTCTTT.

This clonotype was counted at least ten times. The chain recombines TRBV28 with TRBJ1-4; TRBD1 matches 10 bases. The CDR3 runs to 16 residues. V was clipped by 4 bases and J by 8 bases; unmatched bases: 10. CDR1 is MDHEN and CDR2 is SYDVKM in the germline V gene. The CDR3: CASSSRGQGGGEKLFF. The CDR3 DNA reads TGTGCCAGCAGTTCGAGAGGACAGGGGGGAGGAGAAAAACTGTTTTTT.

This clonotype was seen at least ten times. The chain has TRBV7-2 and TRBJ1-1; no firm D call. CDR3 length equals 13 residues. Trimming shortened V by 5 bases and J by 1 base, and 8 bases separated the two germline ends. Per germline, CDR1 SGHTA and CDR2 FQGNSA. The CDR3 sequence: CASSPQKNTEAFF. In DNA form, the CDR3 reads TGTGCCAGCAGCCCGCAGAAGAACACTGAAGCTTTCTTT.

J is TRBJ1-1 and V is TRBV2; 10 positions agree with TRBD1. CDR1 and CDR2 (germline): SNHLY, FYNNEI. The CDR3 length is 15 residues. With 7 bases clipped from V and 4 bases from J, the junction kept 9 bases outside the gene matches. Here the CDR3 DNA reads TGTGCCAGCAAGACTGGGACAGGGGCGAGCACTGAAGCTTTCTTT. It encodes CASKTGTGASTEAFF.

This clonotype was detected only a few times. The rearrangement links TRBV5-1 to TRBJ1-2; 7 bases are a match to TRBD1. The germline CDR1 and CDR2 sequences are SGHRS and YFSETQ. The CDR3 is 15 residues long. Trimming took 4 bases from V and 2 from J; bases not matched to a gene: 8. CDR3 nucleotide sequence: TGCGCCAGCAGCCGGGACAGCCTGGGGAACTATGGCTACACCTTC. It is translated as CASSRDSLGNYGYTF.

This clonotype was counted at least ten times. This chain uses TRBV19 with TRBJ2-1; D is unclear. The CDR3 totals 16 residues. V lost 0 bases and J lost 4, with 13 bases in between. The germline V gene has CDR1 LNHDA and CDR2 SQIVND (reference sequence). CDR3 in DNA: TGTGCCAGTAGTATAGATCGGACGCCACCGTACAATGAGCAGTTCTTC. Residues: CASSIDRTPPYNEQFF.

The chain carries TRBV29-1 and TRBJ2-3; TRBD2 aligns across 8 bases. Germline V gene sequence: CDR1 SQVTM, CDR2 ANQGSEA. The CDR3 is 16 residues long. After removal of 0 bases from V and 6 bases from J, the junction contained 11 bases not matched to a gene. The CDR3 spells CSVEESRGGLSDTQYF. The CDR3 nucleotides are TGCAGCGTTGAAGAAAGTCGGGGGGGCCTGTCCGATACGCAGTATTTT.

At least ten counts were recorded for this clonotype. V gene TRBV2 combines with J gene TRBJ1-6; no reliable D call. The CDR3 extends over 16 amino acids. V was cut by 1 base and J by 0 bases, with 7 bases left in between. CDR1 SNHLY and CDR2 FYNNEI come from the germline V gene. The CDR3 sequence: CASSEESGSYNSPLHF. The CDR3 region has the DNA TGTGCCAGCAGTGAAGAGAGCGGCTCCTATAATTCACCCCTCCACTTT.

As concerns this clonotype: A read error may be the cause here, since a much bigger clone is one base away. This chain links TRBV20-1 with TRBJ2-1; D possibly corresponds to TRBD1 (6 bases). The CDR3 length is 16 residues. The V and J ends lost 0 bases and 8 bases respectively, with 20 bases between them. Germline V gene data show CDR1 as DFQATT and CDR2 as SNEGSKA (reference sequence). The DNA of the CDR3 is TGCAGTGCTAGAGATCCTAGGCAGGGGAAGTACGATGAGCAGTTCTTC. It specifies CSARDPRQGKYDEQFF.

This clonotype was seen a handful of times. A much larger clone differs from this one at a single base, so this may be a read error. This chain links TRBV7-2 with TRBJ2-3; D may be TRBD1 or TRBD2 (5 bases each). In germline, CDR1 is SGHTA, CDR2 FQGNSA. V lost 4 bases to trimming and J lost 13 bases, with 15 bases between them. The CDR3 is made up of 12 amino acids. DNA of the CDR3: TGTGCCAGCAGCTACGAAGGGACGACGGAGTATTTT. It translates to CASSYEGTTEYF.

This clonotype was detected ten times or more. The V and J genes are TRBV7-2 and TRBJ2-7; TRBD2 agrees at 8 bases. The CDR3 has 13 residues. Germline CDR1 SGHTA, CDR2 FQGNSA. The J segment lost 2 bases and the V segment lost 10 bases, leaving 7 bases of the junction unmatched. The CDR3 region has the DNA TGTGCCATGGAGCGGGAGACCCCCTACGAGCAGTACGTC. It specifies CAMERETPYEQYV.

This clonotype was observed many times. The chain has TRBV19 and TRBJ1-1; possible D gene TRBD1, 6 bases. V lost 4 bases and J lost 0, with 12 bases in between. The CDR3 is 15 residues long. Germline values: CDR1 LNHDA, CDR2 SQIVND (reference sequence). CDR3 coding DNA: TGTGCCAGTAGTACCCCCGGACAGATGAACACTGAAGCTTTCTTT. It codes for CASSTPGQMNTEAFF.

In this sample, this clonotype turned up many times. The chain employs TRBV10-3 and TRBJ2-1; 10 bases are shared with TRBD1. The V and J ends lost 2 bases and 0 bases, in that order; junction bases with no gene match: 1. The CDR3 runs 16 residues. Germline CDR1 is ENHRY and CDR2 is SYGVKD. The CDR3 DNA sequence: TGTGCCATCAGTGAGGGGACAGGGGCCTCCTACAATGAGCAGTTCTTC. This translates into CAISEGTGASYNEQFF.

This clonotype was found many times. The rearrangement joins TRBV6-6 to TRBJ2-3, with a possible D match to TRBD2 (5 bases). Per germline, CDR1 MNHNY and CDR2 SVGAGI (reference sequence). The CDR3 extends over 16 amino acids. Trimming took off 7 bases at V and 2 bases at J, with 19 bases between the two ends. The CDR3 DNA is TGTGCCAGCACCCCACTCCGGACTCATTACACAGATACGCAGTATTTT. Translation gives CASTPLRTHYTDTQYF.